This is a list of T cell receptor beta chains from one sample in a study of OX40 agonist ivuxolimab in advanced cancers. Only in-frame clones appear in the TCRdb table, and some are missing; sequencing was by immunoSEQ multiplex PCR. The sample contains some 45,000 clones, 70% to 90% of which appear only once. The sequences come from CD4+ or CD8+ T cells sorted from blood, collected in a trial of the OX40 agonist ivuxolimab. The receptors were gathered from an adult with an advanced solid tumor such as melanoma, head and neck, liver or kidney cancer. The CDR3 runs from the conserved cysteine through the conserved F or W. A D gene is named only where the DNA matches it firmly. Clone size is stated in some rows and not others, as once, few, many or a class when expanded.

CDR3 DNA,CDR3 protein,V gene,J gene,D gene,clone size
TGTGCCAGCAGCTCTCAGGGGAGATCCTACGAGCAGTACTTC,CASSSQGRSYEQYF,TRBV5-4,TRBJ2-7,-,-
TGTGCCAGCATCATCCCTGCCCCCAAACTAGCCAAAAACATTCAGTACTTC,CASIIPAPKLAKNIQYF,TRBV7-3,TRBJ2-4,-,once
TGTGCCAGCTCTCCTAAAAATGAGACCTACGAGCAGTACTTC,CASSPKNETYEQYF,TRBV18,TRBJ2-7,-,-
TGTGCCAGCAAGGTGAACACCGGGGAGCTGTTTTTT,CASKVNTGELFF,TRBV2,TRBJ2-2,-,once
TGCGCCAGCAGCTTTAGCGGGTCGGAGGGTCGGCGGGGCATGGCCTTT,CASSFSGSEGRRGMAF,TRBV5-1,TRBJ2-3,TRBD2,-
TGTGCCAGCAGCGGAACAGTCTACCCGTACAATGAGCAGTTCTTC,CASSGTVYPYNEQFF,TRBV9,TRBJ2-1,-,-
TGTGCCAGCACCATACTAGCGGGGGGCACAGATACGCAGTATTTT,CASTILAGGTDTQYF,TRBV27,TRBJ2-3,TRBD2,-
TGTGCCGGCAGCTCCGACATGGCAGACGAGCAGTACTTC,CAGSSDMADEQYF,TRBV9,TRBJ2-7,-,once
TGTGCCAGCAGTTATATTCGGGACACCCGAACCTACGAGCAGTACTTC,CASSYIRDTRTYEQYF,TRBV6-6,TRBJ2-7,-,-
TGTGCCAGCAGTCGGACAGGGAGAGAGACCCAGTACTTC,CASSRTGRETQYF,TRBV6-5,TRBJ2-5,TRBD1,-
TGTGCCAGCTTCCGGGACCCAGACGAGCAGTACTTC,CASFRDPDEQYF,TRBV27,TRBJ2-7,-,-
TGTGCCAGCAGCTTGGGGGATGCCTACGAGCAGTACTTC,CASSLGDAYEQYF,TRBV5-4,TRBJ2-7,-,few
TGTGCCAGCAGCGCAGCCTACGAGCAGTACTTC,CASSAAYEQYF,TRBV5-5,TRBJ2-7,-,-
TGTGCCAGCTCTAGTTGGGGGAGGGACGAGCAGTACTTC,CASSSWGRDEQYF,TRBV6-1,TRBJ2-7,TRBD2,-
TGTGCCAGCTTGGGGCCGAATTCACCCCTCCACTTT,CASLGPNSPLHF,TRBV7-9,TRBJ1-6,-,-
TGTGCCAGCAGAGGGACGGAGGTAGGGTACGAGCAGTACTTC,CASRGTEVGYEQYF,TRBV4-2,TRBJ2-7,-,-
TGTGCCAGCAGCTGGCAGGGGGCGGATGGCTACACCTTC,CASSWQGADGYTF,TRBV7-8,TRBJ1-2,TRBD1,-
TGTGCCAGCAGCGGGGGGTCCGGAAACACCATATATTTT,CASSGGSGNTIYF,TRBV9,TRBJ1-3,-,-
TGTGCCAGCAGCTTAGCGTTAGCGGGGGGGGAAGGTGAGCAGTTCTTC,CASSLALAGGEGEQFF,TRBV13,TRBJ2-1,TRBD2,-
TGCGCCAGCAGCCTACGGGGCCAGAACACTGAAGCTTTCTTT,CASSLRGQNTEAFF,TRBV4-1,TRBJ1-1,-,-
TGTGCCAGCAGCGAAGGAGCTTACACTGAAGCTTTCTTT,CASSEGAYTEAFF,TRBV7-6,TRBJ1-1,-,-
TGCGCCAGCAGCTCCTACACTGAAGCTTTCTTT,CASSSYTEAFF,TRBV5-1,TRBJ1-1,-,-
TGTGCCAGCAGTACCGATGGACGCCCCTACGAGCAGTACTTC,CASSTDGRPYEQYF,TRBV6-5,TRBJ2-7,-,-
TGTGCCAGCAGCTTAGTTACAGGGACTGGAAACACCATATATTTT,CASSLVTGTGNTIYF,TRBV7-9,TRBJ1-3,-,-
TGTGCCAGCAGCTTAGAACAGCCCCGGGAGTACTACGAGCAGTACTTC,CASSLEQPREYYEQYF,TRBV11-2,TRBJ2-7,-,-
TGCGCCAGCAGCTTGACCGGGACAGGGCGCCAAGAGACCCAGTACTTC,CASSLTGTGRQETQYF,TRBV5-1,TRBJ2-5,TRBD1,-
TGTGCCAGCAGCTTACTAGCGGGAGGGCCAGGTGAGCAGTTCTTC,CASSLLAGGPGEQFF,TRBV5-6,TRBJ2-1,TRBD2,-
TGTGCCAGCAGGCAGCGGGGGGGTATTACCTACGAGCAGTACTTC,CASRQRGGITYEQYF,TRBV27,TRBJ2-7,TRBD2,-
TGCGCCAGCAGCTTTTTTGGGGTCCCCCACAATGAGCAGTTCTTC,CASSFFGVPHNEQFF,TRBV5-1,TRBJ2-1,-,-
TGTGCCTGGAGTGGACTAGCTGGAGATACGCAGTATTTT,CAWSGLAGDTQYF,TRBV30,TRBJ2-3,TRBD2,-
TGCGCCAGCAGCCAACCCCCCGGGGGACAGACTACAGATACGCAGTATTTT,CASSQPPGGQTTDTQYF,TRBV4-1,TRBJ2-3,-,-
TGTGCCAGCAGCTTGGCCGGTCGGGTCACAGATACGCAGTATTTT,CASSLAGRVTDTQYF,TRBV5-6,TRBJ2-3,-,once
TGCGCCAGCAGCCATGGACAGGGCGTGGACACTGAAGCTTTCTTT,CASSHGQGVDTEAFF,TRBV4-1,TRBJ1-1,TRBD1,-
TGTGCTAGTGGTTTGGCAGGGAAGCGGCCCCAGCATTTT,CASGLAGKRPQHF,TRBV12-5,TRBJ1-5,-,-
TGTGCCAGCCGCCCCTCCGCCGGACAGGGGGCCACTGAAGCTTTCTTT,CASRPSAGQGATEAFF,TRBV27,TRBJ1-1,TRBD1,-